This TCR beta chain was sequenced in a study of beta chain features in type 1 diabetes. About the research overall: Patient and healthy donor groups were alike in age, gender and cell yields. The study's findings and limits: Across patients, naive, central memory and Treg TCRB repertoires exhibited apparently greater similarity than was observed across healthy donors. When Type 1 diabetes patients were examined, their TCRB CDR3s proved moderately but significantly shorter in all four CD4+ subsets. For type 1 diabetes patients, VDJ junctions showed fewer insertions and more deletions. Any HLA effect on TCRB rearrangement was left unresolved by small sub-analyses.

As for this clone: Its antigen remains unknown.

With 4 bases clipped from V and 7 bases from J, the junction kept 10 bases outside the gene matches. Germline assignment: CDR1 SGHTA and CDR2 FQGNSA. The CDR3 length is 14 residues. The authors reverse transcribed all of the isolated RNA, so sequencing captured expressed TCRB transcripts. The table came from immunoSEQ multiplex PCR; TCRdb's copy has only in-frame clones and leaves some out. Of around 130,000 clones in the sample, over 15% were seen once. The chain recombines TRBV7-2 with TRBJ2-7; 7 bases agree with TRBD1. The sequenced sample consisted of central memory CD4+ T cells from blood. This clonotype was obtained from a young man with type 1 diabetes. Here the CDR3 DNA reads TGTGCCAGCAGCTCAACCTGGACAGGTGGAGAGCAGTACTTC. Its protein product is CASSSTWTGGEQYF.